Listed here are 23 T cell receptor beta chains from one sample, sequenced in a study of blood T cell repertoires in COVID-19. Assay: immunoSEQ multiplex PCR; the TCRdb copy retains only in-frame clones and omits some. Of under 250,000 clones in the sample, 92% were seen once. Input material: peripheral blood. The receptors were sampled from a man in his sixties with COVID-19, enrolled during active disease.

The rearrangement uses TRBV9 and TRBJ1-3; 9 nucleotides align to TRBD1. The CDR3 is 15 residues long. Per the germline V gene, CDR1 is SGDLS and CDR2 is YYNGEE. Germline trimming cut 4 bases from V and 7 bases from J; bases unmatched to any gene: 9. The CDR3 loop reads CASSNRDRDLNTIYF. In DNA form, the CDR3 reads TGTGCCAGCAGCAACCGGGACAGGGACCTTAACACCATATATTTT.

The chain uses TRBV10-2 and TRBJ1-5, with D perhaps matching TRBD1 (5 bases). V dropped 3 bases and J dropped 2 bases, with 17 bases sitting between them. CDR1 is WSHSY and CDR2 is SAAADI in the germline V gene. The CDR3 covers 17 residues. The CDR3 DNA reads as TGCGCCAGCAGTGACCCCCCCGGGGGACCCGGCAATCAGCCCCAGCATTTT. Protein: CASSDPPGGPGNQPQHF.

This chain connects TRBV2 to TRBJ1-2; 9 bases line up with TRBD1. This CDR3 contains 14 residues. Unmatched junction bases numbered 6, after V lost 6 bases and J lost 4 bases. The germline gives CDR1 SNHLY, CDR2 FYNNEI. This CDR3 is CASRGQGGGYGYTF. For the CDR3, the DNA is TGTGCCAGCAGGGGACAGGGAGGAGGCTATGGCTACACCTTC.

The chain employs TRBV7-9 and TRBJ2-1; no reliable D call. Germline V gives CDR1 SEHNR, CDR2 FQNEAQ (reference sequence). Trimming pared 7 bases from V and 8 bases from J, leaving 9 bases between. The CDR3 is 11 amino acids. For the CDR3, the DNA is TGTGCCAGCACCATTAGTCATGAGCAGTTCTTC. Protein product: CASTISHEQFF.

The V and J genes are TRBV13 and TRBJ1-6; no reliable D call. Per the germline V gene, CDR1 is PRHDT and CDR2 is FYEKMQ (reference sequence). V shed 4 bases and J shed 10 bases, with 11 bases lying between them. The CDR3 has 13 residues. Written as DNA, the CDR3 is TGTGCCAGCAGCTCCGGGAGCCGGTCACCCCTCCACTTT. This encodes CASSSGSRSPLHF.

This chain uses TRBV7-2 with TRBJ2-3; the D gene is possibly TRBD1 (5 bases). The CDR3 consists of 15 residues. Between the trimmed V and J ends, which lost 1 base and 2 bases, there was a span of 10 bases. Per the germline V gene, CDR1 is SGHTA and CDR2 is FQGNSA. As DNA, the CDR3 is TGTGCCAGCAGCTTAGAGCCAGGGTCCACAGATACGCAGTATTTT. Protein sequence: CASSLEPGSTDTQYF.

The chain couples TRBV7-2 to TRBJ1-6; 7 positions agree with TRBD1. Germline V gives CDR1 SGHTA, CDR2 FQGNSA. The CDR3 has 15 amino acids. V was clipped by 1 base and J by 10 bases; unmatched bases: 7. The CDR3: CASSLVAGGTSPLHF. The CDR3 DNA follows: TGTGCCAGCAGCTTAGTGGCAGGGGGTACGTCACCCCTCCACTTT.

The J gene is TRBJ1-5, the V gene TRBV18; perhaps TRBD1 as D (5 bases). The V gene's germline CDR1 is KGHSH and CDR2 LQKENI. The CDR3 sequence is 16 residues long. V was trimmed by 6 bases and J by 0 bases, leaving 15 bases between them. CDR3 DNA: TGTGCCAGCTCGCCCCAAACGGGGGGTAGCAATCAGCCCCAGCATTTT. Encoded protein: CASSPQTGGSNQPQHF.

The chain uses TRBV2 and TRBJ2-1; 11 bases line up with TRBD2. With 7 bases clipped from V and 1 base from J, the junction kept 6 bases outside the gene matches. The germline CDR1 and CDR2 sequences are SNHLY and FYNNEI. This CDR3 is built from 16 residues. The CDR3 DNA sequence: TGTGCCAGCACTCGGACTAGCGGGCAGTCCTACAATGAGCAGTTCTTC. Translating gives CASTRTSGQSYNEQFF.

The V and J genes are TRBV28 and TRBJ1-2, with TRBD1 matching over 8 bases. The CDR3 loop spans 14 amino acids. Germline lookup yields CDR1 MDHEN and CDR2 SYDVKM. Trimming removed 6 bases from V and 6 bases from J; junction bases left unmatched: 9. CDR3 DNA sequence: TGTGCCAGCAGATATACCGACAGGGGAAATGGCTACACCTTC. As protein: CASRYTDRGNGYTF.

CDR3 nucleotide sequence: TGCGCCAGCAGCCAAGATCTAGGGACAGGGGTCACTAATGAAAAACTGTTTTTT. The encoded protein is CASSQDLGTGVTNEKLFF. The V and J genes are TRBV4-1 and TRBJ1-4, with 10 bases identical to TRBD1. The V and J ends lost 0 bases and 2 bases, in that order; junction bases with no gene match: 6. Germline values: CDR1 MGHRA, CDR2 YSYEKL. The CDR3 sequence is 18 residues long.

This chain links TRBV5-1 with TRBJ1-1; tentatively, D is TRBD1 (6 bases). CDR3 length: 13 amino acids. V was trimmed by 4 bases and J by 6 bases, leaving 13 bases between them. The germline V gene has CDR1 SGHRS and CDR2 YFSETQ. CDR3 nucleotide sequence: TGCGCCAGCAGCCCCCCAGGGGCTGCTGAAGCTTTCTTT. Amino acids: CASSPPGAAEAFF.

The chain is built from TRBV3-1 (or the pseudogene TRBV3-2) and TRBJ2-5; 10 bases match TRBD2. The germline V gene has CDR1 LGHDT and CDR2 YNNKEL (reference sequence). The CDR3 runs to 19 residues. After removal of 0 bases from V and 6 bases from J, the junction contained 16 bases not matched to a gene. The CDR3 here is CASSQDAASGRITAKTQYF. In DNA form, the CDR3 reads TGTGCCAGCAGCCAAGATGCGGCTAGCGGGAGAATTACCGCAAAGACCCAGTACTTC.

J is TRBJ2-7 and V is TRBV6-5; 10 bases are shared with TRBD2. Germline V gene sequence: CDR1 MNHEY, CDR2 SVGAGI. This CDR3 contains 16 residues. V shed 2 bases and J 6 bases; nucleotides not matched to a gene: 10. DNA for the CDR3: TGTGCCAGCAGTTACCAAAGCGGGAGGGCCGGGGGCGAGCAGTACTTC. It yields the protein CASSYQSGRAGGEQYF.

V is TRBV3-1 (or the pseudogene TRBV3-2) and J is TRBJ2-1; 9 nucleotides agree with TRBD2. Germline loops: CDR1 LGHDT, CDR2 YNNKEL (reference sequence). CDR3 length: 15 amino acids. V shed 1 base, J shed 5 bases, and the junction held 3 bases outside the gene matches. This CDR3 reads CASSQGLAANNEQFF. CDR3 nucleotides: TGTGCCAGCAGCCAAGGACTAGCGGCCAACAATGAGCAGTTCTTC.

V and J are TRBV6-6 and TRBJ2-1, with D possibly TRBD2 on 5 matching bases. V lost 0 bases to trimming and J lost 10 bases, with 7 bases between them. There are 12 residues in the CDR3. Germline-derived CDR1 and CDR2 are MNHNY and SVGAGI (reference sequence). CDR3 nucleotide sequence: TGTGCCAGCAGTTACTCGGAGGACGAGCAGTTCTTC. This codes for CASSYSEDEQFF.

J is TRBJ2-2 and V is TRBV5-5; D gene uncertain. The V end was cut by 2 bases, the J end by 3 bases, with 14 bases between. Germline loops: CDR1 SGHKS, CDR2 YYEKEE (reference sequence). The CDR3 spans 16 residues. The CDR3 coding sequence is TGTGCCAGCAGCTTAAGTATGGTCCAGTACACCGGGGAGCTGTTTTTT. Protein sequence: CASSLSMVQYTGELFF.

The gene calls are TRBV6-5 and TRBJ1-1; 8 nucleotides match TRBD1. V gave up 4 bases and J gave up 0 bases; unmatched junction bases: 4. Germline CDR1 reads MNHEY; CDR2 reads SVGAGI. This CDR3 spans 15 amino acids. This CDR3 reads CASSSKTGVNTEAFF. Here the CDR3 DNA reads TGTGCCAGCAGTTCCAAGACAGGGGTGAACACTGAAGCTTTCTTT.

As DNA, the CDR3 is TGTGCCTGGAGTGGTGTAATCTATAATTCACCCCTCCACTTT. Encoded protein: CAWSGVIYNSPLHF. V and J are TRBV30 and TRBJ1-6; D remains unclear. Looked up from germline, CDR1 is GTSNPN and CDR2 is SVGIG (reference sequence). Trimming took off 1 base at V and 3 bases at J, with 7 bases between the two ends. The CDR3 has 14 residues.

This clone was seen just once. The chain couples TRBV7-3 to TRBJ2-1; D is perhaps TRBD1 (6 bases). With 0 bases removed from V and 2 bases from J, the gap between germline ends came to 17 bases. This CDR3 contains 18 residues. Germline-derived CDR1 and CDR2 are SGHTA and FQGTGA. The CDR3 bases are TGTGCCAGCAGCTTAACCGCCCGACAGGAGAGAACCTACAATGAGCAGTTCTTC. Translated, it gives CASSLTARQERTYNEQFF.

The chain joins TRBV29-1 to TRBJ2-7; TRBD1 might be the D (6 bases). Germline values: CDR1 SQVTM, CDR2 ANQGSEA. The CDR3 is made up of 14 amino acids. Trimming stripped 5 bases from V and 4 bases from J, with 18 bases between. CDR3 region: CSVTLTGKAYEQYF. The CDR3 DNA reads as TGCAGCGTTACCCTGACAGGAAAAGCATACGAGCAGTACTTC.

J is TRBJ2-5 and V is TRBV4-2; TRBD1 matches 7 bases. Trimming removed 0 bases from V and 3 bases from J; junction bases left unmatched: 7. The CDR3 is made up of 16 amino acids. Germline CDR1 and CDR2: LGHNA and YNFKEQ. The CDR3 region is CASSQEATGLKETQYF. The CDR3 coding sequence is TGTGCCAGCAGCCAAGAGGCGACAGGGTTAAAAGAGACCCAGTACTTC.

This sequence joins TRBV30 and TRBJ2-2; D is unclear. This CDR3 is 14 amino acids long. The V end was cut by 0 bases, the J end by 1 base, with 6 bases between. Germline assignment: CDR1 GTSNPN and CDR2 SVGIG (reference sequence). CDR3 sequence reads: CAWSVRVNTGELFF. In DNA, the CDR3 is TGTGCCTGGAGTGTACGAGTGAACACCGGGGAGCTGTTTTTT.